This passage covers 22 T cell receptor beta chains from one sample sequenced in a study of Graves' ophthalmopathy and Graves' hyperthyroidism. Investigators amplified TCR beta CDR3 regions from RNA transcripts. HTBI-primed RT-PCR formed the first round, and a multiplex PCR formed the second. TCRdb reprocessed the multiplex PCR reads via MiXCR and lists one record per CDR3 protein. The sample records 600,000 to 650,000 distinct CDR3 sequences, about a fifth being singletons. The specimen sequenced was peripheral blood. The origin of the receptors is a woman aged 18-29 years with stable Graves' hyperthyroidism. Some clones in this sample may be carry-over from other donors' samples.

This clonotype was seen many times. The V call is TRBV5-1, the J call TRBJ2-7, with D possibly TRBD1 on 6 matching bases. Trimming stripped 4 bases from V and 2 bases from J, with 19 bases between. The V gene's germline CDR1 is SGHRS and CDR2 YFSETQ. This CDR3 has 16 amino acids. CDR3 in amino acids: CASSRERGSWAYEQYF. CDR3 coding DNA: TGCGCCAGCAGCCGAGAGAGGGGGAGTTGGGCCTACGAGCAGTACTTC.

The rearrangement joins TRBV12-3 or TRBV12-4 to TRBJ1-1; D perhaps matches TRBD1 (6 bases). The CDR3 is made up of 16 amino acids. Deletions cut 6 bases from V and 0 bases from J, with 17 bases between. CDR3 bases: TGTGCCAGCAGACTAATGACAGGACTCATGAACACTGAAGCTTTCTTT. Protein sequence: CASRLMTGLMNTEAFF.

The chain joins TRBV10-3 to TRBJ2-7; no firm D call. This CDR3 contains 12 residues. Trimming cost V 0 bases and J 7 bases, with 7 bases left between them. Per germline, CDR1 ENHRY and CDR2 SYGVKD. The CDR3 sequence is CAISESRREQYF. The DNA for the CDR3 is TGTGCCATCAGTGAGTCGAGACGGGAGCAGTACTTC.

The chain recombines TRBV6-2 or TRBV6-3 with TRBJ1-1; 8 bases match TRBD1. The CDR3 sequence is 16 residues long. The germline CDR1 and CDR2 sequences are MNHEY and SVGEGT. The V and J ends lost 2 bases and 6 bases, in that order; junction bases with no gene match: 11. CDR3 sequence: CASSYRRDGQGAEAFF. The CDR3 region has the DNA TGTGCCAGCAGTTACCGCCGGGACGGACAGGGTGCTGAAGCTTTCTTT.

This clonotype was picked up many times. The V call is TRBV18, the J call TRBJ2-7, with D possibly TRBD2 on 6 matching bases. V was pared by 3 bases and J by 4 bases, with 16 bases between. Germline V gene lookup returns CDR1 KGHSH and CDR2 LQKENI. The CDR3 is 15 amino acids. The CDR3 spells CASSPPEGGLYEQYF. The CDR3, as DNA: TGTGCCAGCTCACCCCCGGAGGGCGGTTTATACGAGCAGTACTTC. The full variable domain, with the rest looked up from reference TRBV18 and TRBJ2-7, is NAGVMQNPRHLVRRRGQEARLRCSPMKGHSHVYWYRQLPEEGLKFMVYLQKENIIDESGMPKERFSAEFPKEGPSILRIQQVVRGDSAAYFCASSPPEGGLYEQYFGPGTRLTVT.

In regard to this clonotype: The final CDR3 position lacks the conserved phenylalanine or tryptophan, pointing to a likely read error. J is TRBJ1-1 and V is TRBV19; D is unresolved. The CDR3 spans 17 residues. Trimming shortened V by 1 base and J by 1 base, and 16 bases separated the two germline ends. From germline, CDR1 is LNHDA and CDR2 SQIVND (reference sequence). The CDR3 loop reads CASSIGLLLSANTEAFL. In DNA form, the CDR3 reads TGTGCCAGTAGTATAGGTCTCCTGCTCTCAGCGAACACTGAAGCTTTCCTT.

This chain uses TRBV12-3 or TRBV12-4 with TRBJ2-7; 9 bases align to TRBD2. Unmatched junction bases numbered 8, after V lost 3 bases and J lost 5 bases. The CDR3 extends over 15 amino acids. Here the CDR3 reads CASSFGSGSSDEQYF. The DNA for the CDR3 is TGTGCCAGCAGTTTTGGTAGCGGGAGTAGCGACGAGCAGTACTTC.

This clonotype has at least ten counts. The chain uses TRBV20-1 and TRBJ1-1; D gene uncertain. CDR3 length equals 10 residues. CDR1 and CDR2 from the germline V gene are DFQATT and SNEGSKA (reference sequence). V lost 8 bases and J 10 bases, leaving 14 bases between the germline ends. DNA of the CDR3: TGCAGTCCCCAACGAGTAGGAGCTTTCTTT. Protein: CSPQRVGAFF.

This clonotype has at least ten counts. The chain carries TRBV5-1 and TRBJ1-1; 9 positions match TRBD1. In germline, CDR1 is SGHRS, CDR2 YFSETQ. The CDR3 is 16 residues long. Trimming cost V 0 bases and J 1 base; bases outside gene matches: 4. CDR3 nucleotide sequence: TGCGCCAGCAGCTTGGGGGGACAGGGAGGGAACACTGAAGCTTTCTTT. This gives the protein CASSLGGQGGNTEAFF.

V is TRBV24-1 and J is TRBJ2-7, with D perhaps given as TRBD1 or TRBD2 (5 bases each). The V gene lost 6 bases and the J gene lost 3 bases, with 11 bases spanning the gap. The CDR3 has 13 residues. The germline V gene encodes CDR1 KGHDR and CDR2 SFDVKD. The DNA of the CDR3 is TGTGCCACCAGTTCCGGGGCCCGCTACGAGCAGTACTTC. It specifies CATSSGARYEQYF.

The chain combines TRBV5-1 with TRBJ2-7; 10 bases match TRBD1. V was clipped by 4 bases and J by 11 bases; unmatched bases: 9. Germline CDR1 reads SGHRS; CDR2 reads YFSETQ. The CDR3 length is 13 residues. CDR3 in DNA: TGCGCCAGCAGCGAAGGTCCCGGGACAGGGGAGTACTTC. Amino acid sequence: CASSEGPGTGEYF.

This clonotype has a count of ten or more. The CDR3 here is CASSLRKTQETQYF. The CDR3 bases are TGTGCCAGCAGTTTAAGGAAGACCCAAGAGACCCAGTACTTC. This rearrangement joins TRBV28 to TRBJ2-5; D is uncertain. Germline V gene lookup returns CDR1 MDHEN and CDR2 SYDVKM. With 2 bases removed from V and 1 base from J, the gap between germline ends came to 8 bases. This CDR3 region has 14 residues.

This clonotype was observed at least ten times. The chain has TRBV28 and TRBJ2-2, with 8 bases that match TRBD2. The length of the CDR3 is 15 residues. V shed 6 bases and J 4 bases; nucleotides not matched to a gene: 7. Germline V gene lookup returns CDR1 MDHEN and CDR2 SYDVKM. The CDR3 DNA follows: TGTGCCAGCAGGTCAGCGGGAGAGGGCACCGGGGAGCTGTTTTTT. Amino acids: CASRSAGEGTGELFF.

Comments on this clonotype: Because it lacks the conserved phenylalanine or tryptophan at the end, this CDR3 is likely a read error. This chain links TRBV7-2 with TRBJ2-5; 11 bases match TRBD2. J gave up 2 bases and V 5 bases, and 1 base lay outside the gene matches. Germline CDR1 reads SGHTA; CDR2 reads FQGNSA. The CDR3 is 14 amino acids. CDR3 sequence (DNA): TGTGCCAGCAGCCCTAGCGGGGGGCAAGAGACCCAGTACCTC. Protein: CASSPSGGQETQYL.

In its sample, this clonotype was seen a few times. V gene TRBV3-1 combines with J gene TRBJ2-5; 10 bases map to TRBD2. Germline V lookup: CDR1 LGHDT, CDR2 YNNKEL (reference sequence). This CDR3 has 17 amino acids. The V and J ends lost 6 bases and 4 bases, in that order; junction bases with no gene match: 14. Here the CDR3 DNA reads TGTGCCAGCAGACGTAGAGCGGGAGGGATTGTCGGAGAGACCCAGTACTTC. It translates to CASRRRAGGIVGETQYF.

This clonotype has a count of ten or more. V usage is TRBV6-2 or TRBV6-3 and J usage is TRBJ1-1; 8 bases fit TRBD1. The CDR3 runs 17 residues. Germline values: CDR1 MNHEY, CDR2 SVGEGT. Losses at the gene ends were 0 bases for V and 3 bases for J; bases not matched to a gene: 9. The CDR3 sequence is CASSYSGDRPRDTEAFF. CDR3 DNA sequence: TGTGCCAGCAGTTACTCCGGGGACAGGCCAAGAGACACTGAAGCTTTCTTT.

This clonotype was recorded a few times. The chain recombines TRBV19 with TRBJ1-2, with 9 positions matching TRBD1. Germline trimming cut 6 bases from V and 4 bases from J; bases unmatched to any gene: 9. Germline values: CDR1 LNHDA, CDR2 SQIVND (reference sequence). The CDR3 contains 15 residues. The DNA for the CDR3 is TGTGCCAGTAGCCTACACAGGGGGCAGTCCTATGGCTACACCTTC. Translating gives CASSLHRGQSYGYTF.

This clonotype was detected ten times or more. The chain's CDR3 is CSARNMTQGNTEAFF. In DNA, the CDR3 is TGCAGTGCTAGAAATATGACCCAAGGGAACACTGAAGCTTTCTTT. This chain connects TRBV20-1 to TRBJ1-1; no clear D gene. V was shortened by 2 bases and J by 1 base, with 14 bases between the two germline ends. Germline V lookup: CDR1 DFQATT, CDR2 SNEGSKA (reference sequence). The CDR3 is 15 amino acids.

The gene calls are TRBV5-1 and TRBJ2-2; D possibly corresponds to TRBD1 (5 bases). The CDR3 has 18 residues. V was pared by 0 bases and J by 3 bases, with 18 bases between. The germline CDR1 and CDR2 sequences are SGHRS and YFSETQ. This CDR3 is CASSLGVNRLMDTGELFF. CDR3 coding DNA: TGCGCCAGCAGCTTGGGGGTAAACAGGCTCATGGACACCGGGGAGCTGTTTTTT.

This clonotype was detected ten times or more. The rearrangement uses TRBV13 and TRBJ2-5; 8 nucleotides line up with TRBD1. Trimming removed 1 base from V and 3 bases from J; junction bases left unmatched: 13. Germline CDR1 PRHDT, CDR2 FYEKMQ (reference sequence). The CDR3 sequence is 18 residues long. The CDR3 nucleotides are TGTGCCAGCAGCTTAGATCGGAGGACAGGGTTGATGGAAGAGACCCAGTACTTC. Its protein is CASSLDRRTGLMEETQYF. Complete variable domain (other parts from reference TRBV13 and TRBJ2-5): AAGVIQSPRHLIKEKRETATLKCYPIPRHDTVYWYQQGPGQDPQFLISFYEKMQSDKGSIPDRFSAQQFSDYHSELNMSSLELGDSALYFCASSLDRRTGLMEETQYFGPGTRLLVL.

The sample holds many counts of this clonotype. V and J are TRBV6-2 or TRBV6-3 and TRBJ1-2; D gene uncertain. Germline CDR1 and CDR2: MNHEY and SVGEGT. The CDR3 is 13 amino acids. The V and J ends lost 5 bases and 6 bases respectively, with 13 bases between them. The CDR3 DNA reads TGTGCCAGCAGTACGGGGTCGGTTGATGGCTACACCTTC. Translated, it gives CASSTGSVDGYTF.

This clonotype has ten or more counts. The rearrangement uses TRBV3-1 and TRBJ1-5; a possible D gene is TRBD1 (6 bases). The germline gives CDR1 LGHDT, CDR2 YNNKEL (reference sequence). The CDR3 extends over 15 amino acids. Trimming cost V 5 bases and J 4 bases, with 15 bases left between them. For the CDR3, the DNA is TGTGCCAGCAGCACAAGTCGACAGGTTAATCAGCCCCAGCATTTT. Translating it yields CASSTSRQVNQPQHF.